The present entry profiles one T cell receptor beta chain with its context. This clonotype appeared many times. No cognate antigen has been identified for it. Base quality data are lacking; no much larger clone is found one base away. Set within a cohort of healthcare workers in London, UK, this nested case-control study involved weekly PCR testing of nasopharyngeal swabs along with blood sampling. Healthcare workers were enrolled in the week of the UK lockdown, from 23 to 31 March 2020, and were followed every week for up to roughly 16 weeks. Trimming takes 0 bases from V and 7 bases from J, and the germline ends sit 3 bases apart. The CDR3, cysteine through phenylalanine, is 12 amino acids long. Just CDR3 DNA is preserved here, 36 bases in frame from base 1. CDR1 is given as SGHVS and CDR2 as FNYEAQ, both from the germline V gene. This entry is derived from a study of early T cells in non-severe SARS-CoV-2 infection (dated by TCRdb to the early 2020s). Background on the whole study: Because TCR sequencing was done on bulk RNA from unsorted whole blood, the alpha and beta chains could not be paired.

The investigation overall reported the following: VDJdb matching was skewed toward anti-spike CD8 responses and likely underestimated virus-specific expansions by missing private and CD4 specificities.

Library prep was done by 5' RACE. Sequencing instrument: NextSeq 500. In the TCR library protocol, unique molecular identifiers were attached to individual cDNA molecules to correct for PCR bias and sequencing error. Both TCR alpha and beta chains were sequenced, and tight co-correlation was observed between alpha and beta sequence abundances in each sample. In the paper's pipeline: Decombinator V4 was used to annotate the V gene, J gene and CDR3 of the TCR sequences. Expanded TCRs were defined as changing significantly between any two time points under a Poisson model with p below 0.0001. TCR abundances were normalised to the total number of TCRs sequenced in each sample and reported as counts per million. MAIT TCRs were defined by TRAV1-2 paired with TRAJ12, TRAJ20 or TRAJ33, and iNKT TCRs by TRAV10 paired with TRAJ18. A search of VDJdb, accessed on 1 November 2021, was run for TCRs annotated to CMV, EBV and SARS-CoV-2, with TCRs annotated for multiple antigens excluded. Through fastp at Q25 and MiXCR, TCRdb rebuilt clones from the public reads, retaining in-frame beta chains. Identical CDR3 proteins give one entry, which carries the most common genes and DNA. These V and J calls derive from TCRdb rather than the authors' analysis. This sample is represented by around 37,000 distinct CDR3 sequences; about 9.9% of them were singletons. The ten top clones hold about 13% of the sample.

The clonotype originates from an adult who was a healthcare worker with PCR-confirmed SARS-CoV-2 infection or an uninfected control (not recorded which). The sample was whole blood. The chain is encoded by TRBV7-6 joined to TRBJ2-2, with no reliable assignment of the D segment. The CDR3 protein sequence reads: CASSLAGGELFF. The nucleotide sequence is given as TGTGCCAGCAGCTTAGCTGGCGGGGAGCTGTTTTTT.